These 5 T cell receptor beta chains were sequenced from one sample in a study of shared clonotypes between healthy human individuals. Data came from immunoSEQ multiplex PCR; TCRdb stores just in-frame clones and leaves some out. The table has 470,000 or so clones, more than 75% seen once. Source material: PBMCs. The source of these receptors is a middle-aged woman in good health. Some clones in this sample may be carry-over from other donors' samples.

The chain uses TRBV2 and TRBJ2-2; D is undetermined. V was clipped by 6 bases and J by 4 bases, with 12 bases between them. The V gene's germline CDR1 is SNHLY and CDR2 FYNNEI. The CDR3 consists of 14 residues. The CDR3 is CASRKGSGTGELFF. Here the CDR3 DNA reads TGTGCCAGCAGAAAGGGTTCGGGCACCGGGGAGCTGTTTTTT.

In this sample, this clone is medium-sized. Other DNA variants within this sample encode the same CDR3. The V gene is TRBV4-3, the J gene TRBJ2-2, with 7 bases matching TRBD2. This CDR3 has 16 residues. Germline V gene data show CDR1 as LGHNA and CDR2 as YSLEER. The V segment lost 0 bases and the J segment 6 bases; nucleotides outside the gene matches: 7. CDR3 sequence (DNA): TGCGCCAGCAGCCAAGATACGCTGGGAGGGCCCGGGGAGCTGTTTTTT. This encodes CASSQDTLGGPGELFF.

The rearrangement uses TRBV6-6 and TRBJ1-2, with D unresolved. Trimming removed 4 bases from V and 5 bases from J, with 2 bases in between. Germline assignment: CDR1 MNHNY and CDR2 SVGAGI (reference sequence). The CDR3 extends over 10 amino acids. The CDR3 bases are TGTGCCAGCAGTTCTTATGGCTACACCTTC. This translates into CASSSYGYTF.

A single count supports this clone. The chain carries TRBV5-1 and TRBJ2-7; D might be TRBD1 (6 bases). The germline V and J ends were trimmed by 4 bases and 7 bases, with 21 bases remaining between them. In germline, CDR1 is SGHRS, CDR2 YFSETQ. The CDR3 is 15 amino acids. This CDR3 reads CASSVTGSASLEQYF. Here the CDR3 DNA reads TGCGCCAGCAGCGTCACAGGGAGCGCTTCCTTGGAGCAGTACTTC.

CDR3 DNA: TGTGCCAGCAGCTTGGACAGGATGACCGGGGAGCTGTTTTTT. Translated: CASSLDRMTGELFF. The V and J genes are TRBV5-4 and TRBJ2-2; maybe TRBD1 (5 bases). CDR1 is SGHNT, CDR2 YYREEE, per germline (reference sequence). This CDR3 has 14 residues. With 0 bases removed from V and 5 bases from J, the gap between germline ends came to 8 bases.